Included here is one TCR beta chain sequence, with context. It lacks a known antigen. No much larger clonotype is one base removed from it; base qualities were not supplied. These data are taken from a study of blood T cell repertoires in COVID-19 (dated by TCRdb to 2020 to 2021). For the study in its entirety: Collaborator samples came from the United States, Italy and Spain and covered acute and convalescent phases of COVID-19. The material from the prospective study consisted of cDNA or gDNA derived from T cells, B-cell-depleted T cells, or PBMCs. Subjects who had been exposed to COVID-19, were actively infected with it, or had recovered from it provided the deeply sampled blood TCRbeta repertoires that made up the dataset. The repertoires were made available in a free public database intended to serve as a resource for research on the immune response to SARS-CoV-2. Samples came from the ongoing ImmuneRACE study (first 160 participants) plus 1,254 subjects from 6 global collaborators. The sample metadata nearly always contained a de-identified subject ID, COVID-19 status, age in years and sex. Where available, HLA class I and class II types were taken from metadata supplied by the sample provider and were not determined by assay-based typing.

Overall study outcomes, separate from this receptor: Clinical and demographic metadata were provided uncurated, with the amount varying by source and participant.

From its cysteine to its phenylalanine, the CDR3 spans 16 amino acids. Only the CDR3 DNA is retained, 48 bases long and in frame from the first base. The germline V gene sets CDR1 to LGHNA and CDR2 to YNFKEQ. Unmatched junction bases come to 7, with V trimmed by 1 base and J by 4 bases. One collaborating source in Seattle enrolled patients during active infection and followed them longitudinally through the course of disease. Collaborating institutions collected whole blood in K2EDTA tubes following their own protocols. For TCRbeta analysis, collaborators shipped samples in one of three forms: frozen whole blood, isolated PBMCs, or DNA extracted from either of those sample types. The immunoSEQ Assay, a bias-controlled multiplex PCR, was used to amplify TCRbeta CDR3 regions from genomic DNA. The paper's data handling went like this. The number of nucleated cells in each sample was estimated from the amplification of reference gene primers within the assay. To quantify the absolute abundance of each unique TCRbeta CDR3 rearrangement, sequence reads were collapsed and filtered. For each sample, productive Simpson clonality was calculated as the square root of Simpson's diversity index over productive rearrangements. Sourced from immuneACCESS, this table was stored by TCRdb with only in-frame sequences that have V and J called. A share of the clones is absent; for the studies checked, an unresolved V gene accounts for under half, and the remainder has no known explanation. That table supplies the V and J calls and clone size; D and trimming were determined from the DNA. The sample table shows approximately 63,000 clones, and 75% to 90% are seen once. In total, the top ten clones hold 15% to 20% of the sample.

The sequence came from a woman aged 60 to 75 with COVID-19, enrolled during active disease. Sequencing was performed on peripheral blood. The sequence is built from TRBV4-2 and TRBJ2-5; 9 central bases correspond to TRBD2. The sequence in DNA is TGTGCCAGCAGCCAAGTCGGCGCGGGAGGGGTAGAGACCCAGTACTTC. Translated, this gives CASSQVGAGGVETQYF.